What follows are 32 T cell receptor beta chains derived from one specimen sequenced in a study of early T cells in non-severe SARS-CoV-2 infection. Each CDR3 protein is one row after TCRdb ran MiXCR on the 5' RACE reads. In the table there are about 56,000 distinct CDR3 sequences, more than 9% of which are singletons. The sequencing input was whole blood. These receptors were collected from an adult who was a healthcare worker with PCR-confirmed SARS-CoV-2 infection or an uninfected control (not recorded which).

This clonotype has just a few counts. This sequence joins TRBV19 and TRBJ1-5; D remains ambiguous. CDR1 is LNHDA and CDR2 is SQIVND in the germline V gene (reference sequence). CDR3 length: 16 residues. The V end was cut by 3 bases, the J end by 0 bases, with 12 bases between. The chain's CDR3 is CASSIGSFDSNQPQHF. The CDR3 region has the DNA TGTGCCAGTAGTATCGGAAGCTTCGATAGCAATCAGCCCCAGCATTTT.

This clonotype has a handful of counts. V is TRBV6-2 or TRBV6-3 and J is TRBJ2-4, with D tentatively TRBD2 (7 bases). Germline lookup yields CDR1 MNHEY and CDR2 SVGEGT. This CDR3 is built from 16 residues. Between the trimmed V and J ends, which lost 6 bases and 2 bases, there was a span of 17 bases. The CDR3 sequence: CASRRAGHLSKNIQYF. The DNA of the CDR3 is TGTGCCAGCAGGAGAGCGGGACATTTATCCAAAAACATTCAGTACTTC.

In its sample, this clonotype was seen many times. The CDR3 here is CSVTSNEQYF. CDR3 DNA: TGCAGCGTGACTAGCAACGAGCAGTACTTC. This chain joins TRBV29-1 and TRBJ2-7; TRBD2 aligns across 7 bases. The CDR3 length is 10 residues. Germline V gives CDR1 SQVTM, CDR2 ANQGSEA. Trimming cost V 6 bases and J 5 bases; bases outside gene matches: 1.

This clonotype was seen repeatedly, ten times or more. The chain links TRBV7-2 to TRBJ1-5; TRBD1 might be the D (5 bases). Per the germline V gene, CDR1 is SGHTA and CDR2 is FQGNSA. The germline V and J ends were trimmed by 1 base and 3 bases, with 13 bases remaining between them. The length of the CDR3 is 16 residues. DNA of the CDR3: TGTGCCAGCAGCTTAGAAGTTGGCAGGGTCAATCAGCCCCAGCATTTT. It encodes CASSLEVGRVNQPQHF.

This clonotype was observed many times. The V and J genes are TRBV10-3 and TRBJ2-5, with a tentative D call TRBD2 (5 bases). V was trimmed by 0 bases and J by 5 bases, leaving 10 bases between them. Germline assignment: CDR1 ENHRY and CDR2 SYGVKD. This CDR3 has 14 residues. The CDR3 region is CAISESLTGETQYF. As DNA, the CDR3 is TGTGCCATCAGTGAGTCACTCACGGGGGAGACCCAGTACTTC.

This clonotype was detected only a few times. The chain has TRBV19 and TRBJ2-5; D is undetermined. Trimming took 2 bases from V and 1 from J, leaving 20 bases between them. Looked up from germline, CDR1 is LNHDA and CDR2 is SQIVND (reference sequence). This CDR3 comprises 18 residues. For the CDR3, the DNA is TGTGCCAGTAGTATAAATGCCGCGCTGGTGTTGGGCCAAGAGACCCAGTACTTC. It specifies CASSINAALVLGQETQYF.

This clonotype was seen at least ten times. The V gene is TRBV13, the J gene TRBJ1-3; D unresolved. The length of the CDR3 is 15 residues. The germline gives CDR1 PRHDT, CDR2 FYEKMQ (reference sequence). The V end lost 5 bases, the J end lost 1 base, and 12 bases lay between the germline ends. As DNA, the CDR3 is TGTGCCAGCAGCCTATCATGGGGTTCTGGAAACACCATATATTTT. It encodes CASSLSWGSGNTIYF.

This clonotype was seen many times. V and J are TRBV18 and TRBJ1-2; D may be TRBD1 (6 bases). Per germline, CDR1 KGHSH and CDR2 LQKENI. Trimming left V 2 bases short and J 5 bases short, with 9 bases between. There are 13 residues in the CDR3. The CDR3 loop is CASSPGGDYGYTF. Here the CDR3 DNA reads TGTGCCAGCTCACCAGGGGGCGATTATGGCTACACCTTC.

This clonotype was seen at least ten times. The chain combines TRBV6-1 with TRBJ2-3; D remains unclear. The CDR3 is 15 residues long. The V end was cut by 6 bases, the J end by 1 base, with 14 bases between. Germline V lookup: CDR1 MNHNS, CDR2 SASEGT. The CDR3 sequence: CASRTSIRGTDTQYF. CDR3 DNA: TGTGCCAGCAGAACGTCGATCCGGGGCACAGATACGCAGTATTTT.

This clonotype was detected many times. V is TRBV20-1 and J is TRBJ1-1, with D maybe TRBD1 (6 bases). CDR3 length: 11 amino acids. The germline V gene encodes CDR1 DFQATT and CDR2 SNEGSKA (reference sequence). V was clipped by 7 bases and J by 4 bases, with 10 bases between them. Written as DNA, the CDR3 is TGCAGTGTAAACAGGGCCACTGAAGCTTTCTTT. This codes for CSVNRATEAFF.

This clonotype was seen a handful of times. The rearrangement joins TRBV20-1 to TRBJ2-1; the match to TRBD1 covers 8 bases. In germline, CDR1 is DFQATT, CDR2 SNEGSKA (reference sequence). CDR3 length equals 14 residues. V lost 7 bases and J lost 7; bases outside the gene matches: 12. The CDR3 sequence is CSVLPGGARNEQFF. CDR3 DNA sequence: TGCAGTGTTCTTCCAGGGGGCGCGCGAAATGAGCAGTTCTTC.

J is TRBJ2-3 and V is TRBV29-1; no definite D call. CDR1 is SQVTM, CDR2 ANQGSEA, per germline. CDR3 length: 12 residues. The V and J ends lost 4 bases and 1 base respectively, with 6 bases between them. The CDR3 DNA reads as TGCAGCGTTGTGACGGGCACAGATACGCAGTATTTT. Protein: CSVVTGTDTQYF.

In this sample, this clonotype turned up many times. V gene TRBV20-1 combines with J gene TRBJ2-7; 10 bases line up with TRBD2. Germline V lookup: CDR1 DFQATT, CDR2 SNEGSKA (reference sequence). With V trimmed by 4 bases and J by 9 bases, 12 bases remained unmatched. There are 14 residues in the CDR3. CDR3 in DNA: TGCAGTGCTACCAGGGGCGGGACTAGCGAACGGCAGTACTTC. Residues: CSATRGGTSERQYF.

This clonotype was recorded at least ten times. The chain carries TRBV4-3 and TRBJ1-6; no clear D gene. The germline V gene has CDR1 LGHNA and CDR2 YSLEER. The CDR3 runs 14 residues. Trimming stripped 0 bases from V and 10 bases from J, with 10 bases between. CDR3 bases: TGCGCCAGCAGCCAAGATGAGGTGGGCTCACCCCTCCACTTT. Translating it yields CASSQDEVGSPLHF.

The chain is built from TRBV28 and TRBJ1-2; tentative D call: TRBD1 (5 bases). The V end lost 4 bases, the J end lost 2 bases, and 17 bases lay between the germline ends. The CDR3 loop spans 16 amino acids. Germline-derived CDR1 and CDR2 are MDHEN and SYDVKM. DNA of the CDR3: TGTGCCAGCAGTTCCACCCGGGACCGCCTCAACTATGGCTACACCTTC. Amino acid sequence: CASSSTRDRLNYGYTF.

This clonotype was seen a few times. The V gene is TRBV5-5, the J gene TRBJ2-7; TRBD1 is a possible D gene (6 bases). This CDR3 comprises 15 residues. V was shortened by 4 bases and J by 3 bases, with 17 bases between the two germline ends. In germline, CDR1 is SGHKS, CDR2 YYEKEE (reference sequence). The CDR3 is CASSASPQGIYEQYF. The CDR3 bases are TGTGCCAGCAGCGCATCGCCGCAGGGGATCTACGAGCAGTACTTC.

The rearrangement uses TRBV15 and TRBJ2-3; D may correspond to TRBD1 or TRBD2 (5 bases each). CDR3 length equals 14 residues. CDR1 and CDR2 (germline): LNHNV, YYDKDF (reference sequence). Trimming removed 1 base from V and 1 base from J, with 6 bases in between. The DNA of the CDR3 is TGTGCCACCAGCAGAGGGGGACGCACAGATACGCAGTATTTT. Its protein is CATSRGGRTDTQYF.

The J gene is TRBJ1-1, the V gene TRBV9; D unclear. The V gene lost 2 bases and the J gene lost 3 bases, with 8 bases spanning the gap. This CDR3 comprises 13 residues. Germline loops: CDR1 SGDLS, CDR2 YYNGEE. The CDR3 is CASSVTEDTEAFF. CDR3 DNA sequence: TGTGCCAGCAGCGTCACAGAGGACACTGAAGCTTTCTTT.

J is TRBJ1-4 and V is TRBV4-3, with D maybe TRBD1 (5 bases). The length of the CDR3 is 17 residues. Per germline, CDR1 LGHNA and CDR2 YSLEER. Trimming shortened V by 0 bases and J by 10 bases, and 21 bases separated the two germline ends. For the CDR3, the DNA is TGCGCCAGCAGCCAAGAGGCGGCGGGGGAAGGGGATGTAAAACTGTTTTTT. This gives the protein CASSQEAAGEGDVKLFF.

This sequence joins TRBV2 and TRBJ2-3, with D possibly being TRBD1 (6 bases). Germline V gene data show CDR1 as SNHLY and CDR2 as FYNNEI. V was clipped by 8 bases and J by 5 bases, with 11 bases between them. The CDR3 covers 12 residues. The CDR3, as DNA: TGTGCCAGCGGTGGGACAAGAGATACGCAGTATTTT. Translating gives CASGGTRDTQYF. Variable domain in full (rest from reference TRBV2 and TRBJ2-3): EPEVTQTPSHQVTQMGQEVILRCVPISNHLYFYWYRQILGQKVEFLVSFYNNEISEKSEIFDDQFSVERPDGSNFTLKIRSTKLEDSAMYFCASGGTRDTQYFGPGTRLTVL.

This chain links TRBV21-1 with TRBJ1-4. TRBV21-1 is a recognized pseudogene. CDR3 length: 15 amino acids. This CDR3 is CASGLGWILSEKLFF. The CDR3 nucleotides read TGTGCCAGCGGCTTGGGGTGGATCCTTTCTGAAAAACTGTTTTTT.

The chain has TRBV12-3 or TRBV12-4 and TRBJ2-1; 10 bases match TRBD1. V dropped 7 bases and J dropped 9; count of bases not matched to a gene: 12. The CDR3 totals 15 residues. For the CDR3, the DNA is TGTGCCAGCACCGTACCCGACAGGGGGCTGGTTGAGCAGTTCTTC. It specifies CASTVPDRGLVEQFF.

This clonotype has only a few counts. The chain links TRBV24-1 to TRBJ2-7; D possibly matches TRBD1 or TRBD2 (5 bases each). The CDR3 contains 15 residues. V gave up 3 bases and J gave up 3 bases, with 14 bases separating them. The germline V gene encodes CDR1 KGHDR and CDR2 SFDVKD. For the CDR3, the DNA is TGTGCCACCAGTGATCCCGCAGGGACCCTCTACGAGCAGTACTTC. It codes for CATSDPAGTLYEQYF.

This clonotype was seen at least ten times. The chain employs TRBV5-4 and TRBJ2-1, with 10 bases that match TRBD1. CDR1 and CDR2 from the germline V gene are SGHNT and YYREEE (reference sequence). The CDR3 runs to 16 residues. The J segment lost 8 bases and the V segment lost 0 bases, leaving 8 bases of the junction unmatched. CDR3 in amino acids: CASSLEGWDRGDEQFF. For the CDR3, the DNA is TGTGCCAGCAGCTTGGAGGGCTGGGACAGGGGAGATGAGCAGTTCTTC.

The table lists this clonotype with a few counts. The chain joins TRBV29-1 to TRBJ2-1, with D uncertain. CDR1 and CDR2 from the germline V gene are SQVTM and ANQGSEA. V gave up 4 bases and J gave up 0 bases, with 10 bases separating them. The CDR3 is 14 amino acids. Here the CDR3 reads CSVVSVSSYNEQFF. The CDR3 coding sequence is TGCAGCGTTGTCTCGGTGAGCTCCTACAATGAGCAGTTCTTC.

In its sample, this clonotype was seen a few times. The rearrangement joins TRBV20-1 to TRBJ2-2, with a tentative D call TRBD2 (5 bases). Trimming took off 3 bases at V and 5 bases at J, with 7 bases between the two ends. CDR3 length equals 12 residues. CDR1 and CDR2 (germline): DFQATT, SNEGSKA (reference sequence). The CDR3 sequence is CSASRGTGELFF. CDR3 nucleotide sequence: TGCAGTGCTAGCAGAGGGACCGGGGAGCTGTTTTTT.

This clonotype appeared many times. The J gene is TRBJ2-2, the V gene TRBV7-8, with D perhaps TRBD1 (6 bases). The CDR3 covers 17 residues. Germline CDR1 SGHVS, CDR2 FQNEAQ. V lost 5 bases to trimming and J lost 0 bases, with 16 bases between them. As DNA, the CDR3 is TGTGCCAGCAGCCCGCCACAGGGTCGCCCGAACACCGGGGAGCTGTTTTTT. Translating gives CASSPPQGRPNTGELFF.

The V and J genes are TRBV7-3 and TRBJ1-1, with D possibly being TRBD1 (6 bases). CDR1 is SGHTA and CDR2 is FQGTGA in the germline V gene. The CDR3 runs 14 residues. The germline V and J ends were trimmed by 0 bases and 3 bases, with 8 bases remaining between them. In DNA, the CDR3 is TGTGCCAGCAGCTTAACGGACAGATACACTGAAGCTTTCTTT. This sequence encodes CASSLTDRYTEAFF. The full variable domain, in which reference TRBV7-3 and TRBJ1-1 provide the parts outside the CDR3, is GAGVSQTPSNKVTEKGKYVELRCDPISGHTALYWYRQSLGQGPEFLIYFQGTGAADDSGLPNDRFFAVRPEGSVSTLKIQRTERGDSAVYLCASSLTDRYTEAFFGQGTRLTVV.

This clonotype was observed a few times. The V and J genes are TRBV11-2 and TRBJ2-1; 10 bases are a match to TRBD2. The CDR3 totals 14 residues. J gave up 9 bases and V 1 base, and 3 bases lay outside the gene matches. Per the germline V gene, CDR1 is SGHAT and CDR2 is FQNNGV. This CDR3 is CASSLAQREGEQFF. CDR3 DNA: TGTGCCAGCAGCTTAGCCCAGCGGGAGGGTGAGCAGTTCTTC.

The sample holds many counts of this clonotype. CDR3 bases: TGTGCCAGCAGCTTCCTAGCCCCTAGGGAAGATACGCAGTATTTT. Translated, it gives CASSFLAPREDTQYF. V and J are TRBV7-3 and TRBJ2-3, with D tentatively TRBD2 (5 bases). The CDR3 totals 15 residues. Trimming removed 3 bases at V and 5 bases at J, with 15 bases between. From germline, CDR1 is SGHTA and CDR2 FQGTGA.

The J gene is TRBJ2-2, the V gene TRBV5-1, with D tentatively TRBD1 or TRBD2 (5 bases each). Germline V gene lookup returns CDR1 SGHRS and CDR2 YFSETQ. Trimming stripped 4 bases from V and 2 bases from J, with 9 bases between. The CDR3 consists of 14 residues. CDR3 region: CASSGTRNTGELFF. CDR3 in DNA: TGCGCCAGCAGCGGGACCCGTAACACCGGGGAGCTGTTTTTT.

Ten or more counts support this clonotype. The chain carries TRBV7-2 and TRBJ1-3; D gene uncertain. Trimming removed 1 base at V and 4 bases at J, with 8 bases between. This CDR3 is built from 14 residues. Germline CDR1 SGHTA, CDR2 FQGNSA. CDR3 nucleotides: TGTGCCAGCAGCTTAGGGCTTGCAGGAAACACCATATATTTT. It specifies CASSLGLAGNTIYF. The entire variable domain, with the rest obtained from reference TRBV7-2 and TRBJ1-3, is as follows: GAGVSQSPSNKVTEKGKDVELRCDPISGHTALYWYRQSLGQGLEFLIYFQGNSAPDKSGLPSDRFSAERTGGSVSTLTIQRTQQEDSAVYLCASSLGLAGNTIYFGEGSWLTVV.